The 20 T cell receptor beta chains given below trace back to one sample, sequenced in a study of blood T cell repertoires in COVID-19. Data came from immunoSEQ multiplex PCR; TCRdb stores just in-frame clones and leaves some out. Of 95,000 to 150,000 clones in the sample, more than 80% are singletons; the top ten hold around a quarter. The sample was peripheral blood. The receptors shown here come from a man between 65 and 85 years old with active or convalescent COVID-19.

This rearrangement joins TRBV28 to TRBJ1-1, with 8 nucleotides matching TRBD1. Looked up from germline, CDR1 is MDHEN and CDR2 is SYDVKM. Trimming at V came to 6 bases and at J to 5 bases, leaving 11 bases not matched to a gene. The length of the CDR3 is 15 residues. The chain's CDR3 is CASRPTGQGGTEAFF. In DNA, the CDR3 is TGTGCCAGCAGGCCAACCGGACAGGGTGGGACTGAAGCTTTCTTT.

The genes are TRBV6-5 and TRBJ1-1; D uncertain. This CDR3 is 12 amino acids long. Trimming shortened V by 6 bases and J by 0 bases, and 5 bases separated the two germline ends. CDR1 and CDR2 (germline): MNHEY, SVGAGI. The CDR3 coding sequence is TGTGCCAGCAGGTCCATGAACACTGAAGCTTTCTTT. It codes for CASRSMNTEAFF.

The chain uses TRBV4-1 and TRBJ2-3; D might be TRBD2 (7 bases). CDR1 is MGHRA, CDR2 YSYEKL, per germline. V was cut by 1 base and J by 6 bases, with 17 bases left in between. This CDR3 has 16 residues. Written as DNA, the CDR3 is TGCGCCAGCAGCCAAGGGGGGGGGCGTGAGGGTGATACGCAGTATTTT. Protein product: CASSQGGGREGDTQYF.

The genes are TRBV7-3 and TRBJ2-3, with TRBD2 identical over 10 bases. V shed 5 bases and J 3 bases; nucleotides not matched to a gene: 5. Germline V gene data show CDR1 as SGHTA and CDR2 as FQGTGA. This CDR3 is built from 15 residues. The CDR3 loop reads CASSLTSGKTDTQYF. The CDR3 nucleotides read TGTGCCAGCAGCCTCACTAGCGGGAAAACAGATACGCAGTATTTT.

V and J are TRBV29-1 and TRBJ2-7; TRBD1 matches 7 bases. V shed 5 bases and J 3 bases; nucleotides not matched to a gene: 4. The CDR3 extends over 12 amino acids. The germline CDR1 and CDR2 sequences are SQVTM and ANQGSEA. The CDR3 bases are TGCAGCGTTTTCGGACAGGACTACGAGCAGTACTTC. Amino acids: CSVFGQDYEQYF.

CDR3 sequence reads: CASTPGGTGPYEQYF. The CDR3 bases are TGCGCCAGCACTCCGGGCGGGACAGGACCCTACGAGCAGTACTTC. This chain links TRBV5-1 with TRBJ2-7; the match to TRBD1 covers 8 bases. Trimming removed 6 bases from V and 2 bases from J; junction bases left unmatched: 10. The germline gives CDR1 SGHRS, CDR2 YFSETQ. The CDR3 is 15 residues long.

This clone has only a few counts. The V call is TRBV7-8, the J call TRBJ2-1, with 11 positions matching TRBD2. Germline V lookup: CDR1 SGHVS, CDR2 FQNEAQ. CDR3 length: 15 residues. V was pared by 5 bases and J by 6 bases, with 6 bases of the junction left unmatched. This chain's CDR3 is CASSLGTSGSNEQFF. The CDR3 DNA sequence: TGTGCCAGCAGCCTTGGGACTAGCGGATCCAATGAGCAGTTCTTC.

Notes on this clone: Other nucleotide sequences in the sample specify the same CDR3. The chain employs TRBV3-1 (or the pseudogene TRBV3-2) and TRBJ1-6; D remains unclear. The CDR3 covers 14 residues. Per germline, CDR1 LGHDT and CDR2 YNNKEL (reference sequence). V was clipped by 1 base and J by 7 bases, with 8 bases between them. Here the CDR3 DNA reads TGTGCCAGCAGCCAAGGTGGCGGCAATTCACCCCTCCACTTT. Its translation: CASSQGGGNSPLHF.

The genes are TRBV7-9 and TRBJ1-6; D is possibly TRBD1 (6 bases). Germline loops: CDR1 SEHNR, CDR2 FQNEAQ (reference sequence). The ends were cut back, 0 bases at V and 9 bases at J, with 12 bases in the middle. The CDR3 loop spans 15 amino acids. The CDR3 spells CASSLAPGEGSPLHF. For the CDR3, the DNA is TGTGCCAGCAGCTTAGCGCCAGGGGAAGGTTCACCCCTCCACTTT.

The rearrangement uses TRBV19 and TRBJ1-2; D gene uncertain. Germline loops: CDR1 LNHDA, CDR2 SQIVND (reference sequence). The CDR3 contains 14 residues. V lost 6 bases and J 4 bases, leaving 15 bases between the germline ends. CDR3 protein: CASREEGRSYGYTF. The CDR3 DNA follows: TGTGCCAGTAGAGAAGAGGGCAGGAGCTATGGCTACACCTTC.

CDR3 residues: CASSQTGKARTYEQYF. DNA for the CDR3: TGTGCCAGCAGTCAAACAGGGAAAGCAAGGACCTACGAGCAGTACTTC. The V and J genes are TRBV6-2 or TRBV6-3 and TRBJ2-7, with D perhaps TRBD1 (6 bases). This CDR3 has 16 residues. Germline CDR1 and CDR2: MNHEY and SVGEGT. Trimming shortened V by 5 bases and J by 2 bases, and 19 bases separated the two germline ends.

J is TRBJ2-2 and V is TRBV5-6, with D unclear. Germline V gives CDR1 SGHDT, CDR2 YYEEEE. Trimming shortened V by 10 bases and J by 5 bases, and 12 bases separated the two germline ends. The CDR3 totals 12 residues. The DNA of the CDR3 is TGTGCCGCCTCGGTCGGGACCGGGGAGCTGTTTTTT. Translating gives CAASVGTGELFF.

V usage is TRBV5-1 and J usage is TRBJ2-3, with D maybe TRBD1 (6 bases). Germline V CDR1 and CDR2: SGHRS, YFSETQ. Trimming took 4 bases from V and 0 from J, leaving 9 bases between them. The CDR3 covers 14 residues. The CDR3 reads CASSQQGSTDTQYF. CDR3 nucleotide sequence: TGCGCCAGCAGCCAACAGGGCAGCACAGATACGCAGTATTTT.

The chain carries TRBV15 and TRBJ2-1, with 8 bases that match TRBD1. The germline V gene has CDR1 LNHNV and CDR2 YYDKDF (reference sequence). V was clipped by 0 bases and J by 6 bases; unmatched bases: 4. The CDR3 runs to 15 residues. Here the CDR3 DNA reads TGTGCCACCAGCAGAGACAGGGGGCGAAGCAATGAGCAGTTCTTC. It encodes CATSRDRGRSNEQFF.

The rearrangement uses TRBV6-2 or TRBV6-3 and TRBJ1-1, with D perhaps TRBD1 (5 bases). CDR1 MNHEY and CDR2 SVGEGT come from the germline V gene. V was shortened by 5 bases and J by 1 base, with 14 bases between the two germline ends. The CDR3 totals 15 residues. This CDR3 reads CASSKGLLQNTEAFF. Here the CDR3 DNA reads TGTGCCAGCAGTAAGGGACTTCTCCAGAACACTGAAGCTTTCTTT.

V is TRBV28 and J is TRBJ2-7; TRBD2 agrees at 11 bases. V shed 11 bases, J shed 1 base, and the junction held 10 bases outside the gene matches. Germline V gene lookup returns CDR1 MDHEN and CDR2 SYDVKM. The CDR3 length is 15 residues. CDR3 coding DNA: TGTGCCTCCCGGGGTAGCGGGAGGGTATCCTACGAGCAGTACTTC. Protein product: CASRGSGRVSYEQYF.

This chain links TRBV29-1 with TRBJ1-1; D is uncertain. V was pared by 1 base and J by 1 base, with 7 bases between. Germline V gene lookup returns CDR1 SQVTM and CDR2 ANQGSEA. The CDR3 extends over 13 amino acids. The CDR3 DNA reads TGCAGCGTTGAAGTCAACGGGAACACTGAAGCTTTCTTT. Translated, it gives CSVEVNGNTEAFF.

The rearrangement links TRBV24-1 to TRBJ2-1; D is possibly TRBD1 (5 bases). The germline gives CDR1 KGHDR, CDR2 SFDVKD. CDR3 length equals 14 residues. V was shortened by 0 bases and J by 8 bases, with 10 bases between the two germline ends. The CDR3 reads CATSDLDSWDEQFF. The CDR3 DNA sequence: TGTGCCACCAGTGATTTGGACAGTTGGGATGAGCAGTTCTTC.

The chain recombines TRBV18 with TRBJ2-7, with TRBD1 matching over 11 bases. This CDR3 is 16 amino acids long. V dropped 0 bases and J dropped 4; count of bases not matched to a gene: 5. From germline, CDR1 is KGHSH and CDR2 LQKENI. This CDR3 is CASSPPAGTGGYEQYF. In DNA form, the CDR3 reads TGTGCCAGCTCACCACCGGCCGGGACAGGGGGGTACGAGCAGTACTTC.

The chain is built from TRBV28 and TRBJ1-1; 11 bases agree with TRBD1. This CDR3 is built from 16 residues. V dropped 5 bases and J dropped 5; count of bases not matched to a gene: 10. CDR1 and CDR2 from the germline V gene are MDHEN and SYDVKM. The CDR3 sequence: CASSAQGQGAFTEAFF. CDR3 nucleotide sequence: TGTGCCAGCAGTGCTCAAGGACAGGGGGCTTTTACTGAAGCTTTCTTT. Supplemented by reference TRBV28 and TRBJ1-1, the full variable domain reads DVKVTQSSRYLVKRTGEKVFLECVQDMDHENMFWYRQDPGLGLRLIYFSYDVKMKEKGDIPEGYSVSREKKERFSLILESASTNQTSMYLCASSAQGQGAFTEAFFGQGTRLTVV.